This T cell receptor (beta chain) was obtained from a study of T cell responses to AZD1222 COVID-19 vaccine. Sequencing used immunoSEQ multiplex PCR; TCRdb keeps in-frame clones, though not all of them. The top ten clones hold approximately 3.4% of a sample with 120,000 to 150,000 clones, around nine tenths of them seen once. The sequenced sample was peripheral blood, obtained on day 0 of AZD1222 vaccination. The receptor comes from an adult in good health.

This chain's CDR3 is CASSLRWEAGYEQYF. Here the CDR3 DNA reads TGTGCCAGCAGTTTAAGGTGGGAGGCGGGCTACGAGCAGTACTTC. The chain uses TRBV27 and TRBJ2-7; a possible D gene is TRBD2 (6 bases). The CDR3 sequence is 15 residues long. V lost 2 bases to trimming and J lost 3 bases, with 14 bases between them. Germline assignment: CDR1 MNHEY and CDR2 SMNVEV (reference sequence).